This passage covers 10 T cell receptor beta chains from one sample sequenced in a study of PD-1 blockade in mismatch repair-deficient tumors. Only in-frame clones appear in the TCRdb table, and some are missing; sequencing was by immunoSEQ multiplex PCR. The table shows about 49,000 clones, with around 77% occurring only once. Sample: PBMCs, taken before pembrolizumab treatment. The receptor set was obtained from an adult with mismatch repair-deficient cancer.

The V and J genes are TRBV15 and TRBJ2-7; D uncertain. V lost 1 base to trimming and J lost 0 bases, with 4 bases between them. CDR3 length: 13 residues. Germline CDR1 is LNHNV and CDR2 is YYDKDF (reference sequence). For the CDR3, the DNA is TGTGCCACCAGCAGAGGGACCTCCTACGAGCAGTACTTC. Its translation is CATSRGTSYEQYF.

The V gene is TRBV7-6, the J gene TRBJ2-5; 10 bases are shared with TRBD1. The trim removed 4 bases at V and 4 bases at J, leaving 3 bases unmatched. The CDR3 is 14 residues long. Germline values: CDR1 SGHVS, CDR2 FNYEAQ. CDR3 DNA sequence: TGTGCCAGCAGCTCGACAGGGGGCGGAGAGACCCAGTACTTC. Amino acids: CASSSTGGGETQYF.

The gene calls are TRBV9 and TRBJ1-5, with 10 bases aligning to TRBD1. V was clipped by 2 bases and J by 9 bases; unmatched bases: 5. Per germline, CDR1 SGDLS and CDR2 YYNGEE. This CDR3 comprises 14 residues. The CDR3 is CASSVGDRGRPQHF. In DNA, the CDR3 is TGTGCCAGCAGCGTGGGGGACAGGGGACGGCCCCAGCATTTT.

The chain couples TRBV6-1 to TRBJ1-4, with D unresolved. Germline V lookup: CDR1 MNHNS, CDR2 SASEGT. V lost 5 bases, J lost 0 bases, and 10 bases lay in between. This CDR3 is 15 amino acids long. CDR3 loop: CASSWESATNEKLFF. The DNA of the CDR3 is TGTGCCAGCAGTTGGGAAAGTGCAACTAATGAAAAACTGTTTTTT.

The CDR3 protein is CASSLKPYEKLFF. CDR3 nucleotides: TGTGCCAGCAGCCTTAAACCTTATGAAAAACTGTTTTTT. The V and J genes are TRBV27 and TRBJ1-4; D is undetermined. Germline CDR1 is MNHEY and CDR2 is SMNVEV (reference sequence). Trimming stripped 6 bases from V and 6 bases from J, with 11 bases between. There are 13 residues in the CDR3. Full variable domain (remainder filled in from reference TRBV27 and TRBJ1-4): EAQVTQNPRYLITVTGKKLTVTCSQNMNHEYMSWYRQDPGLGLRQIYYSMNVEVTDKGDVPEGYKVSRKEKRNFPLILESPSPNQTSLYFCASSLKPYEKLFFGSGTQLSVL.

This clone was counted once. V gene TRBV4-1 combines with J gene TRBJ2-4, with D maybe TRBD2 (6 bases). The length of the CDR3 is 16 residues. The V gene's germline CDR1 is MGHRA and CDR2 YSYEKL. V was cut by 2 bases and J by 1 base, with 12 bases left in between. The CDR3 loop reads CASSQPIAAAKNIQYF. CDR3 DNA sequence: TGCGCCAGCAGCCAACCCATAGCGGCCGCCAAAAACATTCAGTACTTC.

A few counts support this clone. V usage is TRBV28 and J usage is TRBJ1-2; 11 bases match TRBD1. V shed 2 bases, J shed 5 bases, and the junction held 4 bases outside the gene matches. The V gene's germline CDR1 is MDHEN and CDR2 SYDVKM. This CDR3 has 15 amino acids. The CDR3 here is CASSLTGTGGYGYTF. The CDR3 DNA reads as TGTGCCAGCAGTTTAACCGGGACAGGGGGATATGGCTACACCTTC.

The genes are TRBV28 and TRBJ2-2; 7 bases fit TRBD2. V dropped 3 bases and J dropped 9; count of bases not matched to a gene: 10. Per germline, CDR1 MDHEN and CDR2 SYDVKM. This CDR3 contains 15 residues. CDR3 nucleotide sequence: TGTGCCAGCAGTTTCGGTGCTAGCGGTCCTAGGGAGCTGTTTTTT. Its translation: CASSFGASGPRELFF. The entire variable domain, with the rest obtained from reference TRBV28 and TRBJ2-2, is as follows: DVKVTQSSRYLVKRTGEKVFLECVQDMDHENMFWYRQDPGLGLRLIYFSYDVKMKEKGDIPEGYSVSREKKERFSLILESASTNQTSMYLCASSFGASGPRELFFGEGSRLTVL.

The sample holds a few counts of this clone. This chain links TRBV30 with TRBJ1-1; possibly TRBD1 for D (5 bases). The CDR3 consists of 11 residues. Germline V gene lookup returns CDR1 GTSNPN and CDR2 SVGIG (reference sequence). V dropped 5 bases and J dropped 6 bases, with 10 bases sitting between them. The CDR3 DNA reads TGTGCCTGGGACAGCGGCCCTGAAGCTTTCTTT. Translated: CAWDSGPEAFF.

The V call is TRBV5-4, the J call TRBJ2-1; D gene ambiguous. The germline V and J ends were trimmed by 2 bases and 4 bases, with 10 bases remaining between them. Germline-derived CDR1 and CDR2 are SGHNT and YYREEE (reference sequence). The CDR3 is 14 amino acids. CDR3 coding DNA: TGTGCCAGCAGCTTCGGAGCGTCTTACAATGAGCAGTTCTTC. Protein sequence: CASSFGASYNEQFF.